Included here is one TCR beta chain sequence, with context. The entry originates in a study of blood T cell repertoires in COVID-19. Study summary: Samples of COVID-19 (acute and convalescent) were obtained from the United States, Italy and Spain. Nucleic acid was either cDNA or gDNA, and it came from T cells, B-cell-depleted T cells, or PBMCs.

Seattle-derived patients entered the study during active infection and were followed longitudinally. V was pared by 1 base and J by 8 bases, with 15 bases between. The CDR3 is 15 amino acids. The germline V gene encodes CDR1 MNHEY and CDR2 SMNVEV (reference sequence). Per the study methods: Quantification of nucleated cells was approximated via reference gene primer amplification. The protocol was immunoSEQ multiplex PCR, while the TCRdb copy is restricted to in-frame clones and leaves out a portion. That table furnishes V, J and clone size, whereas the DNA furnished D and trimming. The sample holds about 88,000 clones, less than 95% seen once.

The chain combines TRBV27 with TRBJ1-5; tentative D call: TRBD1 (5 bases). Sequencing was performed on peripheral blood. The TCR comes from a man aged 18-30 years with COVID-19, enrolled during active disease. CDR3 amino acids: CASSLFQGSREPQHF. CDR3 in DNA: TGTGCCAGCAGTTTATTTCAGGGATCACGGGAGCCCCAGCATTTT.